Listed here are 20 T cell receptor beta chains from one sample, sequenced in a study of T cells in Graves' hyperthyroidism and ophthalmopathy. The investigators amplified TCR beta CDR3 regions from RNA transcripts. TCR CDR3 underwent first-round RT-PCR with the HTBI primer set. TCRdb fed the multiplex PCR reads into MiXCR, producing one record per CDR3 protein. The table records about 710,000 distinct CDR3 sequences, around 15% of them present only once. The specimen was blood. The receptors were sampled from a man between 18 and 29 years old with Graves' hyperthyroidism.

This rearrangement joins TRBV6-1 to TRBJ2-7, with TRBD1 matching 9 bases. This CDR3 spans 19 amino acids. Germline values: CDR1 MNHNS, CDR2 SASEGT. Germline trimming cut 5 bases from V and 4 bases from J; bases unmatched to any gene: 21. DNA for the CDR3: TGTGCCAGCAGTCCCCCGGGACAGGGTAGTAGTGGAGTTGGATACGAGCAGTACTTC. It is translated as CASSPPGQGSSGVGYEQYF.

The chain uses TRBV20-1 and TRBJ2-2; TRBD2 agrees at 11 bases. Germline-derived CDR1 and CDR2 are DFQATT and SNEGSKA (reference sequence). V shed 4 bases, J shed 5 bases, and the junction held 6 bases outside the gene matches. The CDR3 length is 15 residues. The CDR3 spells CSATWTSGYTGELFF. CDR3 coding DNA: TGCAGTGCTACTTGGACTAGCGGGTATACCGGGGAGCTGTTTTTT.

This clonotype was seen many times. This chain links TRBV7-3 with TRBJ2-2; D is uncertain. The ends were cut back, 1 base at V and 3 bases at J, with 6 bases in the middle. CDR1 SGHTA and CDR2 FQGTGA come from the germline V gene. CDR3 length equals 14 residues. CDR3 sequence reads: CASSLKGYTGELFF. The CDR3 DNA is TGTGCCAGCAGCTTAAAAGGATACACCGGGGAGCTGTTTTTT.

This clonotype has a handful of counts. The chain recombines TRBV7-2 with TRBJ2-7; 7 nucleotides match TRBD1. The germline gives CDR1 SGHTA, CDR2 FQGNSA. This CDR3 spans 15 amino acids. V lost 5 bases, J lost 1 base, and 8 bases stayed unmatched. CDR3 nucleotides: TGTGCCAGCAGCGCGGACAGGCGGCTTTCCTACGAGCAGTACTTC. Its protein product is CASSADRRLSYEQYF.

This clonotype has a count of ten or more. The genes are TRBV27 and TRBJ1-1, with D perhaps TRBD1 (5 bases). This CDR3 has 14 residues. Trimming cost V 3 bases and J 0 bases, with 8 bases left between them. Germline assignment: CDR1 MNHEY and CDR2 SMNVEV (reference sequence). The CDR3 region has the DNA TGTGCCAGCAGTTTCCGGGGGGTGAACACTGAAGCTTTCTTT. Its translation is CASSFRGVNTEAFF.

The J gene is TRBJ2-7, the V gene TRBV5-1, with D hard to call. The CDR3 runs 15 residues. With 4 bases removed from V and 3 bases from J, the gap between germline ends came to 17 bases. Germline V gives CDR1 SGHRS, CDR2 YFSETQ. The DNA of the CDR3 is TGCGCCAGCAGCGTTGAGACGGCAATAATCTACGAGCAGTACTTC. It is translated as CASSVETAIIYEQYF.

The chain combines TRBV4-2 with TRBJ1-2; the D gene is possibly TRBD1 (6 bases). The CDR3 is made up of 15 amino acids. Trimming shortened V by 4 bases and J by 5 bases, and 17 bases separated the two germline ends. From germline, CDR1 is LGHNA and CDR2 YNFKEQ. The CDR3 protein is CASSLLEQGAYGYTF. The DNA of the CDR3 is TGTGCCAGCAGCCTTCTGGAACAGGGCGCGTATGGCTACACCTTC.

This clonotype turned up a few times. The gene calls are TRBV7-9 and TRBJ1-1, with D possibly being TRBD1 (5 bases). The V end was cut by 5 bases, the J end by 5 bases, with 12 bases between. Germline-derived CDR1 and CDR2 are SEHNR and FQNEAQ (reference sequence). This CDR3 contains 13 residues. The CDR3 loop reads CASSPWGRTEAFF. In DNA, the CDR3 is TGTGCCAGCAGCCCCTGGGGGAGGACTGAAGCTTTCTTT.

This clonotype was seen repeatedly, ten times or more. V usage is TRBV2 and J usage is TRBJ2-5, with D possibly TRBD2 on 5 matching bases. This CDR3 region has 11 residues. CDR1 and CDR2 (germline): SNHLY, FYNNEI. Deletions cut 10 bases from V and 5 bases from J, with 11 bases between. In DNA, the CDR3 is TGTGCCACTCTCTCGGGGGAGACCCAGTACTTC. This codes for CATLSGETQYF.

This chain links TRBV7-9 with TRBJ2-3; 11 bases match TRBD1. The V and J ends lost 5 bases and 6 bases, in that order; junction bases with no gene match: 7. This CDR3 is built from 15 residues. Germline lookup yields CDR1 SEHNR and CDR2 FQNEAQ (reference sequence). CDR3 amino acids: CASSPPGQGGDTQYF. The CDR3 coding sequence is TGTGCCAGCAGCCCACCGGGACAGGGGGGGGATACGCAGTATTTT.

The V and J genes are TRBV2 and TRBJ2-1; D is ambiguous. Between the trimmed V and J ends, which lost 4 bases and 8 bases, there was a span of 15 bases. The CDR3 covers 14 residues. Per the germline V gene, CDR1 is SNHLY and CDR2 is FYNNEI. The CDR3 DNA reads TGTGCCAGCAGTGTCCTACAAGTAGACGATGAGCAGTTCTTC. Encoded protein: CASSVLQVDDEQFF.

Only a few counts were recorded for this clonotype. The chain links TRBV4-1 to TRBJ1-6; D is unresolved. V lost 0 bases to trimming and J lost 0 bases, with 6 bases between them. The germline gives CDR1 MGHRA, CDR2 YSYEKL. CDR3 length equals 16 residues. CDR3 DNA: TGCGCCAGCAGCCAAGATCGGAGCTCCTATAATTCACCCCTCCACTTT. This codes for CASSQDRSSYNSPLHF.

This clonotype was observed many times. V gene TRBV18 combines with J gene TRBJ2-2; D gene uncertain. The ends were cut back, 2 bases at V and 4 bases at J, with 11 bases in the middle. Germline lookup yields CDR1 KGHSH and CDR2 LQKENI. The CDR3 is 15 amino acids. DNA of the CDR3: TGTGCCAGCTCACCATCCTTGCTAGGCACCGGGGAGCTGTTTTTT. Translation gives CASSPSLLGTGELFF. Based on the CDR3 plus reference TRBV18 and TRBJ2-2, the full variable domain is NAGVMQNPRHLVRRRGQEARLRCSPMKGHSHVYWYRQLPEEGLKFMVYLQKENIIDESGMPKERFSAEFPKEGPSILRIQQVVRGDSAAYFCASSPSLLGTGELFFGEGSRLTVL.

The gene calls are TRBV5-1 and TRBJ2-5; TRBD2 matches at 14 bases. This CDR3 has 15 residues. The V and J ends lost 4 bases and 7 bases, in that order; junction bases with no gene match: 6. Germline V CDR1 and CDR2: SGHRS, YFSETQ. The CDR3 coding sequence is TGCGCCAGCAGCATAGGGACTAGCGGGAGCGGGACCCAGTACTTC. Its translation: CASSIGTSGSGTQYF.

At least ten counts were recorded for this clonotype. The chain has TRBV11-1 and TRBJ2-7, with 7 bases that match TRBD2. Germline CDR1 and CDR2: SGHAT and FQDESV (reference sequence). Unmatched junction bases numbered 7, after V lost 5 bases and J lost 3 bases. This CDR3 is built from 14 residues. DNA of the CDR3: TGTGCCAGCAGCGTAGGGACTATTTACTACGAGCAGTACTTC. Amino acid sequence: CASSVGTIYYEQYF.

This clonotype has more than one count but fewer than ten. V and J are TRBV12-5 and TRBJ2-1; 9 bases fit TRBD2. Per germline, CDR1 LGHNT and CDR2 FRNRAP. After removal of 1 base from V and 10 bases from J, the junction contained 17 bases not matched to a gene. The CDR3 covers 18 residues. The CDR3 is CASGLDPPGLAEYGEQFF. CDR3 bases: TGTGCTAGTGGTTTGGACCCCCCGGGACTAGCCGAATACGGGGAGCAGTTCTTC. The whole variable domain, remainder taken from reference TRBV12-5 and TRBJ2-1, is DARVTQTPRHKVTEMGQEVTMRCQPILGHNTVFWYRQTMMQGLELLAYFRNRAPLDDSGMPKDRFSAEMPDATLATLKIQPSEPRDSAVYFCASGLDPPGLAEYGEQFFGPGTRLTVL.

The chain links TRBV20-1 to TRBJ2-3; D is perhaps TRBD1 (6 bases). Trimming shortened V by 4 bases and J by 5 bases, and 10 bases separated the two germline ends. This CDR3 is built from 12 residues. Germline V CDR1 and CDR2: DFQATT, SNEGSKA (reference sequence). DNA of the CDR3: TGCAGTGCTATCAGGGGTTTAGATACGCAGTATTTT. It yields the protein CSAIRGLDTQYF.

Many counts were recorded for this clonotype. The chain carries TRBV28 and TRBJ2-1; 8 nucleotides line up with TRBD2. The junction had 6 bases not matched to a gene; V was cut back by 3 bases and J by 5 bases. The germline V gene encodes CDR1 MDHEN and CDR2 SYDVKM. This CDR3 has 15 residues. The CDR3 reads CASSLAGGLNNEQFF. CDR3 bases: TGTGCCAGCAGTTTGGCGGGAGGCTTAAACAATGAGCAGTTCTTC.

This clonotype appeared many times. The DNA of the CDR3 is TGTGCCAGCAGTTTCCCTCGACTAGCGCCCTGCTACGAGCAGTACTTC. Its protein is CASSFPRLAPCYEQYF. V usage is TRBV12-3 or TRBV12-4 and J usage is TRBJ2-7, with 8 bases aligning to TRBD2. This CDR3 comprises 16 residues. Trimming took 3 bases from V and 3 from J; bases not matched to a gene: 10.

V usage is TRBV12-3 or TRBV12-4 and J usage is TRBJ2-3; 9 bases agree with TRBD2. The J segment lost 4 bases and the V segment lost 6 bases, leaving 14 bases of the junction unmatched. The CDR3 has 17 amino acids. The CDR3 coding sequence is TGTGCCAGCAGCCAAGGGGTTAATAGCGGGAGTGCAGATACGCAGTATTTT. As protein: CASSQGVNSGSADTQYF.